This TCR beta chain was identified in a study of blood T cell repertoires in COVID-19. Study in general: There were acute and convalescent COVID-19 samples, and they came from the United States, Italy and Spain. The analysed material was cDNA or gDNA that came from T cells, B-cell-depleted T cells, or PBMCs.

Per the germline V gene, CDR1 is WNHNN and CDR2 is SYGVQD (reference sequence). Unmatched junction bases numbered 5, after V lost 0 bases and J lost 1 base. This CDR3 region has 16 residues. Profiled with immunoSEQ multiplex PCR; TCRdb holds only in-frame clones, not every one. This repertoire shows hundreds of thousands of clones, about 90% found once; its top ten account for about 3.3%. This clonotype originated in a woman between 35 and 50 years old with acute COVID-19. The rearrangement uses TRBV10-1 and TRBJ2-7, with 8 bases that match TRBD1. The sequenced sample consisted of PBMCs or T cells enriched from blood (not recorded which). The CDR3: CASSESRTGTSYEQYF. CDR3 nucleotide sequence: TGCGCCAGCAGTGAGTCGAGGACAGGGACATCCTACGAGCAGTACTTC.